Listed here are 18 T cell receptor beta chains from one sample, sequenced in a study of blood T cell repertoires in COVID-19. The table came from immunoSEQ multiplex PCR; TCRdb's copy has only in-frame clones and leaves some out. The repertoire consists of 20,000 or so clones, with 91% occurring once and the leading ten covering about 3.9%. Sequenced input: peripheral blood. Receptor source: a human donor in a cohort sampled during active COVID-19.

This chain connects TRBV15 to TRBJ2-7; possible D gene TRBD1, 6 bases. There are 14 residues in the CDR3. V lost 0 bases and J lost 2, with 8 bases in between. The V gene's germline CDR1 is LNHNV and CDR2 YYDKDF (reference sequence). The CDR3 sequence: CATSREQGPYEQYV. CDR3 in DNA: TGTGCCACCAGCAGAGAACAGGGACCCTACGAGCAGTACGTC.

The CDR3 DNA sequence: TGTGCCAGCAGCTCCCGATTGAGGGAGACCCAGTACTTC. Its translation: CASSSRLRETQYF. The chain combines TRBV7-2 with TRBJ2-5; no reliable D call. Germline V gene lookup returns CDR1 SGHTA and CDR2 FQGNSA. The CDR3 loop spans 13 amino acids. Trimming shortened V by 4 bases and J by 5 bases, and 11 bases separated the two germline ends. Complete variable domain (other parts from reference TRBV7-2 and TRBJ2-5): GAGVSQSPSNKVTEKGKDVELRCDPISGHTALYWYRQSLGQGLEFLIYFQGNSAPDKSGLPSDRFSAERTGGSVSTLTIQRTQQEDSAVYLCASSSRLRETQYFGPGTRLLVL.

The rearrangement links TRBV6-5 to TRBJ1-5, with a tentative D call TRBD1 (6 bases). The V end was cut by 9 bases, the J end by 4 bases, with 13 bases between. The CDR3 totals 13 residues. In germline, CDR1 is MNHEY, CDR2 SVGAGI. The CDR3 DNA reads TGTGCCAGTATGGGGACACTTAATCAGCCCCAGCATTTT. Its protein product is CASMGTLNQPQHF.

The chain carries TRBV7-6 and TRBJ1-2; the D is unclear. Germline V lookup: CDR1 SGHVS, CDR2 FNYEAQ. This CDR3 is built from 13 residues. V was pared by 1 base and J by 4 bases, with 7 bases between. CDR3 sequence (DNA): TGTGCCAGCAGCTTAGGGGAGGTCTATGGCTACACCTTC. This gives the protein CASSLGEVYGYTF.

Here the CDR3 reads CATSKSRDPFWARGETQYF. In DNA form, the CDR3 reads TGTGCCACCAGCAAGAGCCGGGACCCCTTTTGGGCGCGGGGAGAGACCCAGTACTTC. The V call is TRBV15, the J call TRBJ2-5; D might be TRBD2 (6 bases). V gave up 4 bases and J gave up 4 bases, with 28 bases separating them. From germline, CDR1 is LNHNV and CDR2 YYDKDF (reference sequence). The CDR3 has 19 residues.

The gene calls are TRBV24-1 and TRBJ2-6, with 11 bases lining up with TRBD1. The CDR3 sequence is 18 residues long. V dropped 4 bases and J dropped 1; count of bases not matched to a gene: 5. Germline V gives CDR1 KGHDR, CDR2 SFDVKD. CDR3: CATSESGQGASGANVLTF. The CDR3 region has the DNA TGTGCCACCAGTGAATCCGGACAGGGGGCGTCTGGGGCCAACGTCCTGACTTTC.

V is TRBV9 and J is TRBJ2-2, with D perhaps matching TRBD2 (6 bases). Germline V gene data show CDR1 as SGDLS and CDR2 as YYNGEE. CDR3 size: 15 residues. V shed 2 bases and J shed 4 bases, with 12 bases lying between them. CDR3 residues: CASSVGGGLTGELFF. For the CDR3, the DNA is TGTGCCAGCAGCGTCGGGGGAGGACTCACCGGGGAGCTGTTTTTT. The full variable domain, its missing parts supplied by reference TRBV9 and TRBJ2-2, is DSGVTQTPKHLITATGQRVTLRCSPRSGDLSVYWYQQSLDQGLQFLIQYYNGEERAKGNILERFSAQQFPDLHSELNLSSLELGDSALYFCASSVGGGLTGELFFGEGSRLTVL.

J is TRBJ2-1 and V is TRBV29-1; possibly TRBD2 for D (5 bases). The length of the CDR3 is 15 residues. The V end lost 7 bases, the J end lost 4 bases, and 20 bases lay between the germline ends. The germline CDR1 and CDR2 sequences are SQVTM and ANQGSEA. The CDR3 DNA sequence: TGCAGCGCCATCCCAGGACGGGGTGCTTACAATGAGCAGTTCTTC. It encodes CSAIPGRGAYNEQFF.

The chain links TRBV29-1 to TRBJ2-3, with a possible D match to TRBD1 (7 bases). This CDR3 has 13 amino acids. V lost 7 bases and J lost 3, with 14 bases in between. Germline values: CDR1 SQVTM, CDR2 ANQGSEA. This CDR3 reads CSGGAGQTDTQYF. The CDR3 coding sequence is TGCAGCGGGGGGGCGGGACAGACAGATACGCAGTATTTT.

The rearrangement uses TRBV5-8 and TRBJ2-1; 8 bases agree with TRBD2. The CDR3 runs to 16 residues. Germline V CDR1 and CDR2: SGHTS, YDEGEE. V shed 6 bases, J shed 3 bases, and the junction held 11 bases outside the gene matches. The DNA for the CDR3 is TGTGCCAGCATCCTCCCCCCGACTAGCGTCTACAATGAGCAGTTCTTC. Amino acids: CASILPPTSVYNEQFF.

The CDR3 nucleotides read TGTGCCAGCAGCGACAGTAAGAAGACTGGAAACACCATATATTTT. Translated, it gives CASSDSKKTGNTIYF. The V call is TRBV21-1, the J call TRBJ1-3; the D call of TRBD1 is as the table states it, not checked on the DNA. TRBV21-1 corresponds to a pseudogene. CDR3 length: 15 residues.

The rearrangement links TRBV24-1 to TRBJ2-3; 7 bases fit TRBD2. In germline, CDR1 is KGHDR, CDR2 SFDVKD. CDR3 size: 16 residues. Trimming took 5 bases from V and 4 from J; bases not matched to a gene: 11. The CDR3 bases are TGTGCCACCAGTGCCCCTTTAGGCGGGAGCGCAGATACGCAGTATTTT. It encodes CATSAPLGGSADTQYF.

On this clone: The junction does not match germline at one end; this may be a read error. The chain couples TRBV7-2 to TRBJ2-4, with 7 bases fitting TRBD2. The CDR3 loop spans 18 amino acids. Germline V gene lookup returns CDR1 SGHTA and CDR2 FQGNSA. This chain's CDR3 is CASTLTTGLRLAKNIQYF. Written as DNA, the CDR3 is TGTGCCAGCACCTTAACAACGGGACTACGACTAGCCAAAAACATTCAGTACTTC.

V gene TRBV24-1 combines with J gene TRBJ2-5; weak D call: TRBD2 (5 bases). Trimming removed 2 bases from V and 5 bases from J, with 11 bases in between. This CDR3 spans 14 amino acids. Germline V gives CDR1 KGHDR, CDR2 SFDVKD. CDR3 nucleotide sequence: TGTGCCACCAGTGATTCCCACGGGGATGAGACCCAGTACTTC. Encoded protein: CATSDSHGDETQYF.

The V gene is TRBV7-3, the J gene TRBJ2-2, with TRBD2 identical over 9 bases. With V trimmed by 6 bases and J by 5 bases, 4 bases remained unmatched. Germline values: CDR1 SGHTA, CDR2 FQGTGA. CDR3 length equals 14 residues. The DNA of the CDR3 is TGTGCCAGCAGTCGCCTAGCGGGGACCGGGGAGCTGTTTTTT. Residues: CASSRLAGTGELFF.

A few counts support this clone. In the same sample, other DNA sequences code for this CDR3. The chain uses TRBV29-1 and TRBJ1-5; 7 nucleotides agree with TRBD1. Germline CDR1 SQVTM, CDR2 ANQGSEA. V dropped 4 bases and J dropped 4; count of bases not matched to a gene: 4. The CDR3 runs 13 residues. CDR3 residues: CSVATGVNQPQHF. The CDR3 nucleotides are TGCAGCGTTGCCACAGGGGTAAATCAGCCCCAGCATTTT.

The CDR3 nucleotides are TGTGCCAGCAGCCCTCGGACAGGGGGCGGGTATGGCTACACCTTC. It translates to CASSPRTGGGYGYTF. V usage is TRBV13 and J usage is TRBJ1-2, with 11 bases fitting TRBD1. The germline V gene has CDR1 PRHDT and CDR2 FYEKMQ (reference sequence). CDR3 length equals 15 residues. With V trimmed by 5 bases and J by 5 bases, 7 bases remained unmatched.

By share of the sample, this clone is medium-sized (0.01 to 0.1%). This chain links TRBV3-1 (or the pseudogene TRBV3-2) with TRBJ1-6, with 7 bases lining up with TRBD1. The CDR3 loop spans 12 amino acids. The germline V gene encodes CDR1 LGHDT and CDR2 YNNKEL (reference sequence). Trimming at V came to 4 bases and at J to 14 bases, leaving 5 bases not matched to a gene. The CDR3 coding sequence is TGTGCCAGCAGCCCGACAGGGTTGACCCTCCACTTT. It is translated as CASSPTGLTLHF.